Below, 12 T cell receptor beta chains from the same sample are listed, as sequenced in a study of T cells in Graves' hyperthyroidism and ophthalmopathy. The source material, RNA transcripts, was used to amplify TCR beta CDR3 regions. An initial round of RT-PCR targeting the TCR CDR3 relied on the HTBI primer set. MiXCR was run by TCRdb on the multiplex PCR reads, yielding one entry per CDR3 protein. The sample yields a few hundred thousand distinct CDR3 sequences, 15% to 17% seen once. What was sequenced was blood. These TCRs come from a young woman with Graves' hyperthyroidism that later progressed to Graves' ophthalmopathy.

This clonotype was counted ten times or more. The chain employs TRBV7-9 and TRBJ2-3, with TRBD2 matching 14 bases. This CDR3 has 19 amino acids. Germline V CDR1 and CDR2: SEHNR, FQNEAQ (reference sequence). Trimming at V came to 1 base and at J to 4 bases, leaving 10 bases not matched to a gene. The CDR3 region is CASSLGGTSGSRDPDTQYF. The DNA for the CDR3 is TGTGCCAGCAGCTTAGGGGGGACTAGCGGGAGTCGAGATCCAGATACGCAGTATTTT.

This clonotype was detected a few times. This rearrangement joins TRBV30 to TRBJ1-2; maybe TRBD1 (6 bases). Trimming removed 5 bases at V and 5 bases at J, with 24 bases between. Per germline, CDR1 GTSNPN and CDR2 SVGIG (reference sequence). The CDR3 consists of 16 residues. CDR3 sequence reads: CAWGILQGFGRYGYTF. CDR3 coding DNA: TGTGCCTGGGGGATTTTACAGGGTTTCGGAAGATATGGCTACACCTTC. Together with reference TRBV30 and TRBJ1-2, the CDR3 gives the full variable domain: SQTIHQWPATLVQPVGSPLSLECTVEGTSNPNLYWYRQAAGRGLQLLFYSVGIGQISSEVPQNLSASRPQDRQFILSSKKLLLSDSGFYLCAWGILQGFGRYGYTFGSGTRLTVV.

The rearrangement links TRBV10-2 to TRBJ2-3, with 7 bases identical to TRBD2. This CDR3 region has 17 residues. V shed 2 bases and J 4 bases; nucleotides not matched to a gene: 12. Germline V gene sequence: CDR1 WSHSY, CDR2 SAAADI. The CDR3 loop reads CASSESWTSRWADTQYF. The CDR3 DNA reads TGCGCCAGCAGTGAGAGCTGGACTAGTAGATGGGCAGATACGCAGTATTTT.

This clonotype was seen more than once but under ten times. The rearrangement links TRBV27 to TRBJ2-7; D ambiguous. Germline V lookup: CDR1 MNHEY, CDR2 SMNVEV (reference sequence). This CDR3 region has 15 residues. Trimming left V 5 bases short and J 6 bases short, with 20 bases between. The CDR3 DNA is TGTGCCAGCAGTCCTGAACCCGGTGGGTCCGGCGAGCAGTACTTC. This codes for CASSPEPGGSGEQYF.

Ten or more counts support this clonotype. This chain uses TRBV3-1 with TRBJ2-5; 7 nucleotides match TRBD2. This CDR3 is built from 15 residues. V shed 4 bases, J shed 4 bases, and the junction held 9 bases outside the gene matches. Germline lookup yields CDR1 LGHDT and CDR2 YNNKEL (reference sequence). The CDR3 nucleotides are TGTGCCAGCAGCCTGAGGAGACTAGCAATAGAGACCCAGTACTTC. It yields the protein CASSLRRLAIETQYF.

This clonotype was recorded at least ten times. CDR3 nucleotide sequence: TGTGCCAGCAGCCCAGAGGCCATGAACACTGAAGCTTTCTTT. Protein sequence: CASSPEAMNTEAFF. The V and J genes are TRBV28 and TRBJ1-1; D ambiguous. The CDR3 covers 14 residues. Trimming left V 6 bases short and J 0 bases short, with 11 bases between. From germline, CDR1 is MDHEN and CDR2 SYDVKM.

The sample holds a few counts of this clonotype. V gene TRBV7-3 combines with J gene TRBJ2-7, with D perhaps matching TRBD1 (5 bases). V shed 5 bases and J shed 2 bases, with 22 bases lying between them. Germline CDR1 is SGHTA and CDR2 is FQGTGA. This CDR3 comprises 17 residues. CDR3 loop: CASSLTRTQTWAYEQYF. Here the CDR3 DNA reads TGTGCCAGCAGCCTGACTCGGACACAGACCTGGGCCTACGAGCAGTACTTC.

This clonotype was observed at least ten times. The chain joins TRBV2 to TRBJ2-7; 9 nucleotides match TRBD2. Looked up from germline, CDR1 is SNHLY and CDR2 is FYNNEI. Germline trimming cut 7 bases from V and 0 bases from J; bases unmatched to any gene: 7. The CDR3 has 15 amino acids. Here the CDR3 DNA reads TGTGCCAGCAAAGTTAGCGGGGGAATCTCCTACGAGCAGTACTTC. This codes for CASKVSGGISYEQYF.

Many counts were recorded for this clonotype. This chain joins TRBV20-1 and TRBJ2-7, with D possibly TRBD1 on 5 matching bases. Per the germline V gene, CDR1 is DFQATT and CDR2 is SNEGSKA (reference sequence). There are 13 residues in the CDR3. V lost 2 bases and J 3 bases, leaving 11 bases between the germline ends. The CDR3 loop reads CSARSFQGYEQYF. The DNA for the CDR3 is TGCAGTGCTAGATCGTTCCAGGGCTACGAGCAGTACTTC.

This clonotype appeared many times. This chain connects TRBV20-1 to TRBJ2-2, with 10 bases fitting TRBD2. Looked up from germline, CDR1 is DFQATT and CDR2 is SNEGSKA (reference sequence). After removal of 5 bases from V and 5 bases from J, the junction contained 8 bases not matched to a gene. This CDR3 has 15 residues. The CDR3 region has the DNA TGCAGTGCTCCTCGGAGCGGGAGGGAAACCGGGGAGCTGTTTTTT. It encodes CSAPRSGRETGELFF.

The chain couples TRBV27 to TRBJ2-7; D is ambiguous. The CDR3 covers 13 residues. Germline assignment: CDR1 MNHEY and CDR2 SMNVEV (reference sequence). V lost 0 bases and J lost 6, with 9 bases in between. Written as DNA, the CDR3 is TGTGCCAGCAGTTTATCTCGTAGTCGCGAGCAGTACTTC. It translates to CASSLSRSREQYF.

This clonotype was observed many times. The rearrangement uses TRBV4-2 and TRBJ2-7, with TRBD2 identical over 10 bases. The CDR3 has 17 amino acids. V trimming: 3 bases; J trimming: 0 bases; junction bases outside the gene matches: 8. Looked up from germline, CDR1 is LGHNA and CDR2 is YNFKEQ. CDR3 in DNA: TGTGCCAGCAGCCAGATCACCGGGACTAGCGTCTCCTACGAGCAGTACTTC. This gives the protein CASSQITGTSVSYEQYF.